This T cell receptor (beta chain) appears in the sequencing data of a study of shared clonotypes between healthy human individuals. Profiling relied on immunoSEQ multiplex PCR, and the TCRdb table lists in-frame clones only, not all of them. The profile shows fewer than 700,000 clones, 90% to 95% of them singletons. The naive CD8 fraction comprised CD45RO-negative cells positively selected for CCR7 and excluded terminally differentiated effector memory CD45RA+ cells. The source material was naive CD8+ T cells sorted from blood. This TCR was recovered from a woman in her thirties in good health.

The CDR3, as DNA: TGTGCCAGCAGACGGGCCGTGCTCGGGACAGGGCGCGGCGAGCAGTACTTC. Its protein is CASRRAVLGTGRGEQYF. The chain links TRBV11-2 to TRBJ2-5, with 9 bases lining up with TRBD1. The J call may be incorrect, as the DNA end agrees better with TRBJ2-7. Germline CDR1 SGHAT, CDR2 FQNNGV. The CDR3 has 17 amino acids.